This TCR beta chain was sequenced during a study of CD8 T cells in ankylosing spondylitis. Broader study findings: Made up of under ten highly homologous variants, a TCR beta motif appeared characteristic of ankylosing spondylitis blood.

TCRdb reprocessed the 5' RACE reads with MiXCR, giving one entry per CDR3 protein. The profile covers a few hundred thousand distinct CDR3 sequences, with 20% appearing a single time and roughly 7.4% taken by the ten largest. The CDR3 is 18 amino acids. J gave up 0 bases and V 3 bases, and 8 bases lay outside the gene matches. Germline CDR1 is SGHRS and CDR2 is YFSETQ. This clonotype was seen more than once but under ten times. Antigen unknown. Material for sequencing was blood, either unsorted or a sorted T cell fraction (not recorded which). The chain links TRBV5-1 to TRBJ2-3; 12 bases line up with TRBD2. The TCR originated in a male donor with ankylosing spondylitis or in good health (not recorded which). Here the CDR3 DNA reads TGCGCCAGCAGCTGGGGACTAGCGGGTTTTGACAGCACAGATACGCAGTATTTT. Its protein is CASSWGLAGFDSTDTQYF.